A selection of T cell receptor beta chains follows, all from one sample in a study of low-dose radiotherapy and immunotherapy resistance in tumors. TCRdb re-called the reads through MiXCR, storing one row per CDR3 protein. The data hold some 88,000 distinct CDR3 sequences, with more than 7.5% observed a single time. This specimen was PBMCs, taken before treatment. All receptors derive from a male donor with prostate cancer. CDR3s include the opening cysteine and the closing phenylalanine or tryptophan.

v_gene | CDR3aa
TRBV27 | CASSPQGGTGELFF
TRBV15 | CATSRVTGSYEQYF
TRBV2 | CASSPEDSNTDTQYF
TRBV7-2 | CASSVLQGAGELFF
TRBV28 | CASSLSSGQETQYF
TRBV7-2 | CASSLSPYEQYF
TRBV7-8 | CASRRTGGGDEQYF
TRBV28 | CASSPGRARETQYF
TRBV19 | CASSIMMTSYEQYF
TRBV30 | CAWSVAGAGNEQFF
TRBV19 | CASSSTRGLAGAHPSGTQYF
TRBV5-6 | CASSVRDRGTEAFF
TRBV5-1 | CASSLGGVLDIQYF
TRBV29-1 | CSVDRTGAGELFF
TRBV4-1 | CASSQDSSGSYNEQFF
TRBV10-3 | CATLGSRDSQETQYF
TRBV9 | CASSAGSSSGRANTGELFF
TRBV3-1 | CASSQEDDRGGPFYEQYF
TRBV24-1 | CATSDTGSGANVLTF
TRBV24-1 | CATRKGSTNGLAKNIQYF
TRBV27 | CASRGAGKNIQYF
TRBV7-2 | CASRRSSGNTIYF
TRBV29-1 | CSVRASGGRDTQYF
TRBV14 | CASSQNSGNTIYF
TRBV6-5 | CASSYSLAQSTDTQYF
TRBV29-1 | CSVTPRSYNEQFF
TRBV20-1 | CSARDGLAGGLSSYEQYF
TRBV20-1 | CSATGRGYEQYF
TRBV29-1 | CSFEGRANTEAFF
TRBV30 | CAWSVTGAGYGYTF
TRBV12-5 | CASGLIGQPQHF